This passage covers 15 T cell receptor beta chains from one sample sequenced in a study of blood T cells in healthy people across ages. Alongside a J-beta primer mix, a sample-barcoded 5' primer served in a second PCR lasting about 7 to 11 cycles. One entry per CDR3 protein, called by TCRdb with MiXCR from the 5' RACE reads. The data contain 700,000 to 850,000 distinct CDR3 sequences, roughly 34% of them singletons. Material for sequencing was blood. The origin of the receptors is a young man in good health.

This clonotype was picked up many times. The chain combines TRBV12-3 or TRBV12-4 with TRBJ2-7; D not resolved. The CDR3 covers 12 residues. Deletions cut 7 bases from V and 9 bases from J, with 16 bases between. CDR3 bases: TGTGCCAGCACCCGAGGTCGTTCCATGCAGTACTTC. Its protein is CASTRGRSMQYF.

This clonotype was found many times. V usage is TRBV29-1 and J usage is TRBJ1-2; possibly TRBD1 for D (5 bases). Germline loops: CDR1 SQVTM, CDR2 ANQGSEA. The CDR3 loop spans 11 amino acids. Between the trimmed V and J ends, which lost 0 bases and 8 bases, there was a span of 7 bases. CDR3 sequence: CSVEEGAGYTF. CDR3 DNA: TGCAGCGTTGAAGAAGGGGCCGGCTACACCTTC.

The CDR3 region has the DNA TGCAGTGCTAGAGAAGCGCAGGGGGCTAAAGGCTACACCTTC. This translates into CSAREAQGAKGYTF. The chain carries TRBV20-1 and TRBJ1-2; 8 bases map to TRBD1. Unmatched junction bases numbered 8, after V lost 0 bases and J lost 8 bases. The CDR3 is 14 residues long. In germline, CDR1 is DFQATT, CDR2 SNEGSKA (reference sequence).

The J gene is TRBJ2-1, the V gene TRBV4-1; 7 positions match TRBD2. With V trimmed by 4 bases and J by 2 bases, 8 bases remained unmatched. The germline CDR1 and CDR2 sequences are MGHRA and YSYEKL. The CDR3 runs to 16 residues. The DNA of the CDR3 is TGCGCCAGCAGCCGGCTATCGGGGGGTCCCTACAATGAGCAGTTCTTC. It specifies CASSRLSGGPYNEQFF.

This clonotype was seen a handful of times. Since a much larger clone is just one base distant, this may be a read error. This chain uses TRBV29-1 with TRBJ2-6, with D tentatively TRBD1 (5 bases). CDR1 and CDR2 (germline): SQVTM, ANQGSEA. The CDR3 length is 13 residues. The CDR3 DNA sequence: TGCAGCGTGACTCAAGGTGGGGCCAACGCCCTGACTTTC. It encodes CSVTQGGANALTF.

The CDR3 DNA is TGCGCCAGCAGCCAAGATCCGACGGGTAACAATCAGCCCCAGCATTTT. Translated, it gives CASSQDPTGNNQPQHF. This chain joins TRBV4-1 and TRBJ1-5; D is unresolved. The CDR3 covers 16 residues. Trimming stripped 0 bases from V and 3 bases from J, with 12 bases between. Germline V lookup: CDR1 MGHRA, CDR2 YSYEKL.

This clonotype was counted a few times. The CDR3 nucleotides are TGTGCCAGCAGTGTTAGGGCGGGGAACCCAGCCAAAAACATTCAGTACTTC. The encoded protein is CASSVRAGNPAKNIQYF. The genes are TRBV2 and TRBJ2-4, with a weak D call TRBD2 (6 bases). Deletions cut 4 bases from V and 0 bases from J, with 16 bases between. This CDR3 contains 17 residues. Germline CDR1 is SNHLY and CDR2 is FYNNEI.

This clonotype was counted ten times or more. The chain links TRBV6-2 or TRBV6-3 to TRBJ2-1; D is perhaps TRBD1 (5 bases). The CDR3 consists of 15 residues. CDR1 is MNHEY and CDR2 is SVGEGT in the germline V gene. The germline V and J ends were trimmed by 8 bases and 2 bases, with 16 bases remaining between them. The chain's CDR3 is CASRLDSSPYNEQFF. CDR3 in DNA: TGTGCCAGCCGCTTAGACAGTAGTCCCTACAATGAGCAGTTCTTC.

The genes are TRBV5-1 and TRBJ2-7; TRBD1 might be the D (5 bases). Germline V lookup: CDR1 SGHRS, CDR2 YFSETQ. Deletions cut 5 bases from V and 7 bases from J, with 19 bases between. The CDR3 is 14 amino acids. This chain's CDR3 is CASRVDTGFDEQYF. The CDR3 DNA follows: TGCGCCAGCAGAGTCGATACAGGATTTGATGAGCAGTACTTC.

About this clonotype itself: Possible read error: a much larger clone is one base away. The J gene is TRBJ2-7, the V gene TRBV4-1, with 7 bases matching TRBD1. Trimming cost V 4 bases and J 0 bases; bases outside gene matches: 6. Germline CDR1 and CDR2: MGHRA and YSYEKL. This CDR3 is built from 15 residues. Written as DNA, the CDR3 is TGCGCCAGCAGCCTCCGGGACAGCGACTCCTACGAGCAGTACTTC. Protein sequence: CASSLRDSDSYEQYF.

CDR3 DNA sequence: TGCAGCGTTGAGAGGGGACAGGGCTTCGACACAGATACGCAGTATTTT. Amino acid sequence: CSVERGQGFDTDTQYF. J is TRBJ2-3 and V is TRBV29-1, with 9 nucleotides matching TRBD1. CDR1 and CDR2 from the germline V gene are SQVTM and ANQGSEA. Trimming took 3 bases from V and 2 from J; bases not matched to a gene: 9. The CDR3 has 16 amino acids.

This clonotype was seen a handful of times. The chain employs TRBV7-8 and TRBJ2-3, with 8 bases identical to TRBD1. Germline V lookup: CDR1 SGHVS, CDR2 FQNEAQ. V gave up 7 bases and J gave up 5 bases; unmatched junction bases: 11. This CDR3 spans 15 amino acids. DNA for the CDR3: TGTGCCAGCACCATTTCAGGGGGCCTAGGAGATACGCAGTATTTT. Amino acid sequence: CASTISGGLGDTQYF.

The sample holds a few counts of this clonotype. The V and J genes are TRBV30 and TRBJ1-1; D gene ambiguous. The V gene's germline CDR1 is GTSNPN and CDR2 SVGIG (reference sequence). Trimming removed 5 bases at V and 11 bases at J, with 18 bases between. The CDR3 sequence is 12 residues long. CDR3 DNA sequence: TGTGCCTGGGGGCAAGGGAACGGGCGGGCTTTCTTT. Its protein is CAWGQGNGRAFF. The full variable domain, in which reference TRBV30 and TRBJ1-1 provide the parts outside the CDR3, is SQTIHQWPATLVQPVGSPLSLECTVEGTSNPNLYWYRQAAGRGLQLLFYSVGIGQISSEVPQNLSASRPQDRQFILSSKKLLLSDSGFYLCAWGQGNGRAFFGQGTRLTVV.

This clonotype was counted a few times. This sequence joins TRBV10-3 and TRBJ2-1; the match to TRBD2 covers 12 bases. This CDR3 has 15 residues. Germline CDR1 and CDR2: ENHRY and SYGVKD. The V segment lost 7 bases and the J segment 10 bases; nucleotides outside the gene matches: 11. The CDR3 region has the DNA TGTGCCATCAAACCTAGCGGGGGGGCATTCGCGGAGCAGTTCTTC. Translation gives CAIKPSGGAFAEQFF.

This clonotype was detected only a few times. This chain links TRBV6-1 with TRBJ1-2; a possible D gene is TRBD1 (5 bases). The V and J ends lost 1 base and 2 bases respectively, with 11 bases between them. The CDR3 is 15 amino acids. CDR1 and CDR2 (germline): MNHNS, SASEGT. The DNA for the CDR3 is TGTGCCAGCAGTGAAGGGGCAGGGTTCAACTATGGCTACACCTTC. This codes for CASSEGAGFNYGYTF.